A selection of T cell receptor beta chains follows, all from one sample in a study of blood T cell repertoires in COVID-19. TCRdb's copy holds only in-frame clones and misses some; the assay was immunoSEQ multiplex PCR. This table holds under 450,000 clones, 70% to 90% found once. Material for sequencing was peripheral blood. The source of these receptors is a woman aged 60-70 years with COVID-19, enrolled during active disease. Both conserved end residues are part of each CDR3. Fields, in order: V gene, J gene, D gene, CDR3 protein, CDR3 DNA. A D gene is named only where the DNA matches it firmly.

>TRBV6-2/TRBV6-3|TRBJ1-6|NA
CASSYGRGNSPLHF
TGTGCCAGCAGTTACGGGCGGGGAAATTCACCCCTCCACTTT
>TRBV5-1|TRBJ1-1|NA
CASSFQGEAFF
TGCGCCAGCAGCTTCCAGGGAGAAGCTTTCTTT
>TRBV5-1|TRBJ2-5|NA
CASTRDLQETQYF
TGCGCCAGCACCCGGGACTTACAAGAGACCCAGTACTTC
>TRBV11-3|TRBJ1-2|TRBD1
CASSRTGNYGYTF
TGTGCCAGCAGCCGGACAGGGAACTATGGCTACACCTTC
>TRBV7-3|TRBJ2-3|NA
CASSQEAATDTQYF
TGTGCCAGCAGCCAAGAGGCAGCGACAGATACGCAGTATTTT
>TRBV5-1|TRBJ1-2|TRBD1
CASSSPPPAAGTENTLFNYGYTF
TGCGCCAGCAGCTCACCCCCTCCCGCCGCCGGGACAGAGAATACCCTATTTAACTATGGCTACACCTTC
>TRBV6-5|TRBJ2-3|TRBD2
CASRPRGGRADTQYF
TGTGCCAGCAGACCCCGGGGGGGCCGGGCAGATACGCAGTATTTT
>TRBV10-3|TRBJ1-1|NA
CATSTGPTEAFF
TGTGCCACATCTACAGGGCCCACTGAAGCTTTCTTT
>TRBV19|TRBJ1-2|TRBD1
CASRRGQANYGYTF
TGTGCCAGTAGGAGGGGGCAGGCTAACTATGGCTACACCTTC
>TRBV19|TRBJ1-2|NA
CASSKRVRYTF
TGTGCCAGTAGTAAGCGGGTACGCTACACCTTC